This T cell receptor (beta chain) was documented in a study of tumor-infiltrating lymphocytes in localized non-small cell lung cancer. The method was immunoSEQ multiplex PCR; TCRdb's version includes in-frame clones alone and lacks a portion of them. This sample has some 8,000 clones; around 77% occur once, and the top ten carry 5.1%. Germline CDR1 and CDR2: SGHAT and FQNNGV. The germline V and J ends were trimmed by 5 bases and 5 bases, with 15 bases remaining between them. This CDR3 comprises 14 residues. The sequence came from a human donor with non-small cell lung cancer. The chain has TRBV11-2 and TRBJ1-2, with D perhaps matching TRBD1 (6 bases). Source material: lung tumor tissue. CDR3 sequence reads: CASSQGGVGYGYTF. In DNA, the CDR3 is TGTGCCAGCAGCCAAGGGGGGGTAGGATATGGCTACACCTTC. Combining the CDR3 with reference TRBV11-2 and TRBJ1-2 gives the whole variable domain EAGVAQSPRYKIIEKRQSVAFWCNPISGHATLYWYQQILGQGPKLLIQFQNNGVVDDSQLPKDRFSAERLKGVDSTLKIQPAKLEDSAVYLCASSQGGVGYGYTFGSGTRLTVV.